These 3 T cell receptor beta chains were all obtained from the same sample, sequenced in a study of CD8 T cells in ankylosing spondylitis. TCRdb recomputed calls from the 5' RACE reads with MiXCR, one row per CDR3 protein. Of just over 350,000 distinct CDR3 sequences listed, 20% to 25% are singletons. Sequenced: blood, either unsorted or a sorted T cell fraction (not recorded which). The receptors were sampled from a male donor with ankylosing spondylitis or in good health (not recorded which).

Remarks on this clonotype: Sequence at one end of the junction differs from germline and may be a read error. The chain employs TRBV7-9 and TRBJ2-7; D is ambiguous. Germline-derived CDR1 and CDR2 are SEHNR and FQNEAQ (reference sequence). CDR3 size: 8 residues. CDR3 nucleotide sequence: TGTGCCAGCAGCGCGAATGACTTC. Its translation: CASSANDF.

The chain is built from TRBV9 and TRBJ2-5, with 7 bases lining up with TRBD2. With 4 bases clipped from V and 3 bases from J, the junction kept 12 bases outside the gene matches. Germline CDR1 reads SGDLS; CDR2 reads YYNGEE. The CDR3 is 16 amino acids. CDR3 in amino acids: CASSTRYITSEETQYF. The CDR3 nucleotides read TGTGCCAGCAGCACCCGTTACATCACTAGCGAAGAGACCCAGTACTTC.

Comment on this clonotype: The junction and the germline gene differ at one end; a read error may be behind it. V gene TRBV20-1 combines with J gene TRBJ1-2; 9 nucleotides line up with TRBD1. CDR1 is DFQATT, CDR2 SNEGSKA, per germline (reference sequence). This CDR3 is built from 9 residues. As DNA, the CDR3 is TGCAGTGCGCTATTAGGGACAGGGTTC. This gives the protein CSALLGTGF.